This TCR beta chain was documented in a study of T cell repertoires in cytomegalovirus infection. The overall study: Shared public TCR beta signatures pointed to both CMV infection and a matching HLA type.

On this clonotype: What it binds is unknown.

The V segment lost 1 base and the J segment 8 bases; nucleotides outside the gene matches: 2. There are 13 residues in the CDR3. Germline lookup yields CDR1 SGHNT and CDR2 YYREEE (reference sequence). Study conclusions and caveats: Dominating the ex vivo response were TCR beta clonotypes that were CMV-specific and HLA-C-restricted.

TCRdb recomputed calls from the reads with MiXCR, one row per CDR3 protein. The data hold about 830,000 distinct CDR3 sequences, with 30% to 35% observed a single time. The chain is built from TRBV5-4 and TRBJ2-1; 8 positions match TRBD2. The source of this sequence is a human donor in good health (CMV status not recorded). Some clones in this sample may be carry-over from other donors' samples. Sequenced here: cultured CD8+ T cells from PBMCs, sampled from culture after CMV antigen stimulation. As DNA, the CDR3 is TGTGCCAGCAGCTTGATTAGCGGGGATGAGCAGTTCTTC. Protein sequence: CASSLISGDEQFF.